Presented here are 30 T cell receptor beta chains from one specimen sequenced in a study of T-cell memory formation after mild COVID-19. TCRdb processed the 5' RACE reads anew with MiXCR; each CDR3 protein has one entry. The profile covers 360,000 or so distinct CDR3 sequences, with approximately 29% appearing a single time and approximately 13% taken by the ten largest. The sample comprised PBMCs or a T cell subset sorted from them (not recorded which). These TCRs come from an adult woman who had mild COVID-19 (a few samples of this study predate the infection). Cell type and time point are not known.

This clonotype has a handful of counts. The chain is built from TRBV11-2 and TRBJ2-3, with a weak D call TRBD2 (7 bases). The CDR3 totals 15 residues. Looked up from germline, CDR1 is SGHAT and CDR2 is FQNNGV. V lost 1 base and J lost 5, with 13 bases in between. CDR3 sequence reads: CASSLVGGPQDTQYF. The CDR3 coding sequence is TGTGCCAGCAGCTTAGTGGGGGGGCCGCAAGATACGCAGTATTTT. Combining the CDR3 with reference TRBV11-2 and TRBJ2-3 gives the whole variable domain EAGVAQSPRYKIIEKRQSVAFWCNPISGHATLYWYQQILGQGPKLLIQFQNNGVVDDSQLPKDRFSAERLKGVDSTLKIQPAKLEDSAVYLCASSLVGGPQDTQYFGPGTRLTVL.

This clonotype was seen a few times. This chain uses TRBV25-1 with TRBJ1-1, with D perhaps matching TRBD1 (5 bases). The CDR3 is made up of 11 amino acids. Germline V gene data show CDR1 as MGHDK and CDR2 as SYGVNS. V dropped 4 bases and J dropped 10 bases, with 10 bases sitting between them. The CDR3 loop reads CASSGGPGAFF. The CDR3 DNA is TGTGCCAGCAGTGGGGGCCCAGGAGCTTTCTTT.

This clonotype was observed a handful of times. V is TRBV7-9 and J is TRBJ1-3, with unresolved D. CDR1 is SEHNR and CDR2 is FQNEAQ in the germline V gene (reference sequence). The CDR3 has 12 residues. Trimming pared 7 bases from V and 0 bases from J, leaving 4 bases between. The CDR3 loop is CASNHSGNTIYF. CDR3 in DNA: TGTGCCAGCAACCACTCTGGAAACACCATATATTTT.

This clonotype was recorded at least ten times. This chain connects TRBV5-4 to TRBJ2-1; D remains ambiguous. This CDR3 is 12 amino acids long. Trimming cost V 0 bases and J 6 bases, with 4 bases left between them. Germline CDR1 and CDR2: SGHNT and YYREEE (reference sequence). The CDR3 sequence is CASSLAANEQFF. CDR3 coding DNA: TGTGCCAGCAGCTTGGCTGCCAATGAGCAGTTCTTC.

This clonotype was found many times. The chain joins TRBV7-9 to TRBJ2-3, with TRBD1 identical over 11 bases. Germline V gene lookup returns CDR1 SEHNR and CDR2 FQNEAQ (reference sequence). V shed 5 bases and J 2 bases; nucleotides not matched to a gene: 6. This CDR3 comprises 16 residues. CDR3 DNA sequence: TGTGCCAGCAGCGACCGGGACAGGGGGTTCACAGATACGCAGTATTTT. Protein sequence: CASSDRDRGFTDTQYF.

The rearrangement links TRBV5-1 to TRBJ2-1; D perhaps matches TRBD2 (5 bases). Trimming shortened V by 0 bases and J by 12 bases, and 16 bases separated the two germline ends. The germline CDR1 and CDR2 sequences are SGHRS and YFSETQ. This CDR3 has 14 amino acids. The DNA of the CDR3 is TGCGCCAGCAGCTTGGGGACTCGCGATTTTCGGCAGTTCTTC. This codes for CASSLGTRDFRQFF.

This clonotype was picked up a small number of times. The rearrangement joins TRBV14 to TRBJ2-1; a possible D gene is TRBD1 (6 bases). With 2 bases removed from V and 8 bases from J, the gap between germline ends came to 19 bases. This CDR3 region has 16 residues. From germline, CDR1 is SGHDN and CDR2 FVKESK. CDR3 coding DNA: TGTGCCAGCAGCCAACAAAAGTGGAACAGGGTAGATGAGCAGTTCTTC. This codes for CASSQQKWNRVDEQFF.

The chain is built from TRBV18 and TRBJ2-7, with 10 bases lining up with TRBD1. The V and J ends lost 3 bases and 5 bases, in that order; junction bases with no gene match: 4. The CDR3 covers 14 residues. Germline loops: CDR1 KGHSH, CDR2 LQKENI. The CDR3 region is CASSPDRGHHEQYF. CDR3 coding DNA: TGTGCCAGCTCACCTGACAGGGGGCATCACGAGCAGTACTTC.

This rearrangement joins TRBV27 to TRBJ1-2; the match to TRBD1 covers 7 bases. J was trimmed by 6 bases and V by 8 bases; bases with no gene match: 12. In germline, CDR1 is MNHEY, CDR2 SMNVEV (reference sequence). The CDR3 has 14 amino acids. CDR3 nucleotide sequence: TGTGCCAGCTCAAGGCTGGGACAGTCCCATGGCTACACCTTC. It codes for CASSRLGQSHGYTF.

The CDR3 DNA follows: TGTGCCACCAGTGACCCTGGGTACCCCCACACAGATACGCAGTATTTT. Residues: CATSDPGYPHTDTQYF. The rearrangement uses TRBV24-1 and TRBJ2-3; D unclear. The CDR3 covers 16 residues. The V gene's germline CDR1 is KGHDR and CDR2 SFDVKD. The germline V and J ends were trimmed by 4 bases and 2 bases, with 15 bases remaining between them.

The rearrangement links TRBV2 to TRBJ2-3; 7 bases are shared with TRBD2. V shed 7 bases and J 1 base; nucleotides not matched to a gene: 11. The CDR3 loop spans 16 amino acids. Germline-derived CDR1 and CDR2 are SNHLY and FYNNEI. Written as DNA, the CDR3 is TGTGCCAGCACCTCAGTCGGGGGGAAGCGCACAGATACGCAGTATTTT. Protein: CASTSVGGKRTDTQYF.

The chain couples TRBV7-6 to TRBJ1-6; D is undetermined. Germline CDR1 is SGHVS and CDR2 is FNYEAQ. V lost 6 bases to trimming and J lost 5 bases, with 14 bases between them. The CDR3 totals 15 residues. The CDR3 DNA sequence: TGTGCCAGCAGATTTCGAGCATACGATAATTCACCCCTCCACTTT. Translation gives CASRFRAYDNSPLHF.

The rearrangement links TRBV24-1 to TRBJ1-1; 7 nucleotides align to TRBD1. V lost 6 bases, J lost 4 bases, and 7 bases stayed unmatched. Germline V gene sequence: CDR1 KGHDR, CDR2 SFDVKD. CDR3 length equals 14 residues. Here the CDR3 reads CATSLGGKGTEAFF. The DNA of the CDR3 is TGTGCCACCAGTTTAGGGGGCAAGGGCACTGAAGCTTTCTTT.

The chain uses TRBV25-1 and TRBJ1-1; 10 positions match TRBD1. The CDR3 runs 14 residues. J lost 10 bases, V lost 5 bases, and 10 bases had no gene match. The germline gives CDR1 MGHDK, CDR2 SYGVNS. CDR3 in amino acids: CASSPGQGGVVAFF. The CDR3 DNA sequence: TGTGCCAGCAGTCCCGGACAGGGGGGAGTAGTAGCTTTCTTT.

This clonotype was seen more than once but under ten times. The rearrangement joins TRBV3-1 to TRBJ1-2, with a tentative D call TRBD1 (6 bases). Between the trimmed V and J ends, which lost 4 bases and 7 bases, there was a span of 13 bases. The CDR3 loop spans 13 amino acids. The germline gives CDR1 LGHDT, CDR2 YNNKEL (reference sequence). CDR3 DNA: TGTGCCAGCAGCCGAGAGCAGGGGTTTGGCTACACCTTC. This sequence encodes CASSREQGFGYTF.

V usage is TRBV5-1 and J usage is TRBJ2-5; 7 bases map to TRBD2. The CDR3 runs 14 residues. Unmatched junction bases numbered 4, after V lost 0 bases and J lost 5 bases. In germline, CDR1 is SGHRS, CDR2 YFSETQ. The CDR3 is CASSLAAGLETQYF. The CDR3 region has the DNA TGCGCCAGCAGCTTGGCAGCGGGGCTGGAGACCCAGTACTTC.

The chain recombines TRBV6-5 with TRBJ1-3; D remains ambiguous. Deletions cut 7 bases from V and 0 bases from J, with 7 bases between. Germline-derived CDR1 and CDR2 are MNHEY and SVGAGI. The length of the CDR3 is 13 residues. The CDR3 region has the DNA TGTGCCAGCATTTCAGGCTCTGGAAACACCATATATTTT. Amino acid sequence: CASISGSGNTIYF.

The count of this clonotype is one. CDR3 in amino acids: CAWSGTRGTNEKLFF. The CDR3 bases are TGTGCCTGGAGTGGGACTCGAGGAACTAATGAAAAACTGTTTTTT. The chain joins TRBV30 to TRBJ1-4; D is ambiguous. The V end lost 1 base, the J end lost 1 base, and 10 bases lay between the germline ends. The CDR3 length is 15 residues. CDR1 and CDR2 (germline): GTSNPN, SVGIG (reference sequence). The full variable domain, in which reference TRBV30 and TRBJ1-4 provide the parts outside the CDR3, is SQTIHQWPATLVQPVGSPLSLECTVEGTSNPNLYWYRQAAGRGLQLLFYSVGIGQISSEVPQNLSASRPQDRQFILSSKKLLLSDSGFYLCAWSGTRGTNEKLFFGSGTQLSVL.

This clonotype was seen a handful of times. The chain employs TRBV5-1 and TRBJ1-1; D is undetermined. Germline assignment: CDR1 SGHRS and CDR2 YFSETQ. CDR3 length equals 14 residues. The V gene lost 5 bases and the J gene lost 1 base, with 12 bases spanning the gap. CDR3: CASRGQGPNTEAFF. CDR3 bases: TGCGCCAGCAGAGGCCAAGGACCGAACACTGAAGCTTTCTTT.

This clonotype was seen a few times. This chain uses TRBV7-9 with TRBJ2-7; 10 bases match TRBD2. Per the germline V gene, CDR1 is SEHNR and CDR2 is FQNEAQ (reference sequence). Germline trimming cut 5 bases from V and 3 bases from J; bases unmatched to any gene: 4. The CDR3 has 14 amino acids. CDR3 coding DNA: TGTGCCAGCAGCGGGCAGCGGGAGGGCTACGAGCAGTACTTC. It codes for CASSGQREGYEQYF.

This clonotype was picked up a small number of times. The CDR3 here is CASSLDQFRTSGGVYNEQFF. Written as DNA, the CDR3 is TGTGCCAGCAGCTTGGATCAGTTCAGGACTAGCGGGGGGGTCTACAATGAGCAGTTCTTC. The chain combines TRBV5-5 with TRBJ2-1; 15 bases fit TRBD2. The CDR3 covers 20 residues. The junction had 10 bases not matched to a gene; V was cut back by 0 bases and J by 3 bases. Germline V lookup: CDR1 SGHKS, CDR2 YYEKEE (reference sequence).

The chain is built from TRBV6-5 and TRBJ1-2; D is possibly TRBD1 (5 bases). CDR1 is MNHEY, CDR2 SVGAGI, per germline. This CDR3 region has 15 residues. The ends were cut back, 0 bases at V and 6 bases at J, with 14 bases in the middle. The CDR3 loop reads CASSYSMGGFDGYTF. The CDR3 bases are TGTGCCAGCAGTTACTCGATGGGGGGGTTTGATGGCTACACCTTC.

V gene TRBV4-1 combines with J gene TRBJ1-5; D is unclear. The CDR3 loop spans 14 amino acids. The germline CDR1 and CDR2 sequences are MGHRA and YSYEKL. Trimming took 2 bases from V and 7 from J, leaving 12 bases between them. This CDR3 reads CASSQLTSRQPQHF. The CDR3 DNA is TGCGCCAGCAGCCAACTTACGTCCCGCCAGCCCCAGCATTTT.

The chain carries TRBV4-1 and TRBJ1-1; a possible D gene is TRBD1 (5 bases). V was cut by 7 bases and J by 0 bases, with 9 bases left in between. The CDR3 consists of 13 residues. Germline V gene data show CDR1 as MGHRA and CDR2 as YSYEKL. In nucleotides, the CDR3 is TGCGCCAGCAAAGGACAAGTGAACACTGAAGCTTTCTTT. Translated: CASKGQVNTEAFF.

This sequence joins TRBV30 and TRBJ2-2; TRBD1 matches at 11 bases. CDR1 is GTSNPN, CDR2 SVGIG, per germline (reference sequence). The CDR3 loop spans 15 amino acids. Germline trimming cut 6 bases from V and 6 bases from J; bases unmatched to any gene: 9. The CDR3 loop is CACLGTGGFAGELFF. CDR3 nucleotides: TGTGCCTGCCTTGGGACAGGGGGATTCGCCGGGGAGCTGTTTTTT.

The CDR3 bases are TGTGCCAGCAGCCACCCTGGGAGTTGGGGGGCCACAGATACGCAGTATTTT. Its protein product is CASSHPGSWGATDTQYF. The chain employs TRBV5-6 and TRBJ2-3, with D perhaps TRBD1 or TRBD2 (6 bases each). Deletions cut 4 bases from V and 2 bases from J, with 20 bases between. In germline, CDR1 is SGHDT, CDR2 YYEEEE. CDR3 length: 17 residues.

CDR3 residues: CASSVGGSIDEQYF. CDR3 nucleotide sequence: TGCGCCAGCAGCGTTGGTGGGTCGATCGACGAGCAGTACTTC. The rearrangement joins TRBV4-3 to TRBJ2-7; D is ambiguous. V was cut by 5 bases and J by 5 bases, with 16 bases left in between. The CDR3 spans 14 residues. The V gene's germline CDR1 is LGHNA and CDR2 YSLEER.

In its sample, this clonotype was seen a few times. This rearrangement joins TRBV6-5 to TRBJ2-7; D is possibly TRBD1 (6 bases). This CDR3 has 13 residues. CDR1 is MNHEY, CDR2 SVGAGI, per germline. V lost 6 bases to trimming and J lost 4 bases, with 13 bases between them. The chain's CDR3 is CASRPTGKYEQYF. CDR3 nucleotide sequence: TGTGCCAGCAGGCCAACAGGGAAATACGAGCAGTACTTC.

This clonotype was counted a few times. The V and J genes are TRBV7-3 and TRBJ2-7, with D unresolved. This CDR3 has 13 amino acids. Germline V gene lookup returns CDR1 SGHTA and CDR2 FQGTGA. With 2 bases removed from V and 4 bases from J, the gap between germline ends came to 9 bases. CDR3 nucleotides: TGTGCCAGCAGCTTAGGCCCAGATTACGAGCAGTACTTC. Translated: CASSLGPDYEQYF.

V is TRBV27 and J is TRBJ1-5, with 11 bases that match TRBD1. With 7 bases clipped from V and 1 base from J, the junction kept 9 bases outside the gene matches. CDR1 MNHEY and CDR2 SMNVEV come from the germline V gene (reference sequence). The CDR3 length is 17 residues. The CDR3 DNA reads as TGTGCCAGCAAAGCCCTATGGGACAGGGGGAGCAATCAGCCCCAGCATTTT. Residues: CASKALWDRGSNQPQHF.